This T cell receptor (beta chain) was identified in a study of blood T cell repertoires in COVID-19. As for the study in general: Collection of acute and convalescent COVID-19 samples took place in the United States, Italy and Spain. PBMCs, B-cell-depleted T cells, or T cells provided the cDNA or gDNA that made up the material.

Original handling: Reference gene primer amplification in the assay estimated nucleated cell counts. Generated by immunoSEQ multiplex PCR, the TCRdb table keeps only in-frame clones and is missing some. The DNA was the basis for D and trimming; V, J and clone size are from that table. This table has some 48,000 clones, 84% appearing once. The CDR3 consists of 14 residues. CDR1 and CDR2 from the germline V gene are SGHTA and FQGNSA. J lost 6 bases, V lost 5 bases, and 6 bases had no gene match. This clone has just a few counts. This sequence was found in a human donor in a cohort sampled during active COVID-19. The sequenced sample was peripheral blood. The J gene is TRBJ1-2, the V gene TRBV7-2, with 10 bases lining up with TRBD1. CDR3 bases: TGTGCCAGCAGCCAGACGGACAGGGGGAATGGCTACACCTTC. This codes for CASSQTDRGNGYTF.